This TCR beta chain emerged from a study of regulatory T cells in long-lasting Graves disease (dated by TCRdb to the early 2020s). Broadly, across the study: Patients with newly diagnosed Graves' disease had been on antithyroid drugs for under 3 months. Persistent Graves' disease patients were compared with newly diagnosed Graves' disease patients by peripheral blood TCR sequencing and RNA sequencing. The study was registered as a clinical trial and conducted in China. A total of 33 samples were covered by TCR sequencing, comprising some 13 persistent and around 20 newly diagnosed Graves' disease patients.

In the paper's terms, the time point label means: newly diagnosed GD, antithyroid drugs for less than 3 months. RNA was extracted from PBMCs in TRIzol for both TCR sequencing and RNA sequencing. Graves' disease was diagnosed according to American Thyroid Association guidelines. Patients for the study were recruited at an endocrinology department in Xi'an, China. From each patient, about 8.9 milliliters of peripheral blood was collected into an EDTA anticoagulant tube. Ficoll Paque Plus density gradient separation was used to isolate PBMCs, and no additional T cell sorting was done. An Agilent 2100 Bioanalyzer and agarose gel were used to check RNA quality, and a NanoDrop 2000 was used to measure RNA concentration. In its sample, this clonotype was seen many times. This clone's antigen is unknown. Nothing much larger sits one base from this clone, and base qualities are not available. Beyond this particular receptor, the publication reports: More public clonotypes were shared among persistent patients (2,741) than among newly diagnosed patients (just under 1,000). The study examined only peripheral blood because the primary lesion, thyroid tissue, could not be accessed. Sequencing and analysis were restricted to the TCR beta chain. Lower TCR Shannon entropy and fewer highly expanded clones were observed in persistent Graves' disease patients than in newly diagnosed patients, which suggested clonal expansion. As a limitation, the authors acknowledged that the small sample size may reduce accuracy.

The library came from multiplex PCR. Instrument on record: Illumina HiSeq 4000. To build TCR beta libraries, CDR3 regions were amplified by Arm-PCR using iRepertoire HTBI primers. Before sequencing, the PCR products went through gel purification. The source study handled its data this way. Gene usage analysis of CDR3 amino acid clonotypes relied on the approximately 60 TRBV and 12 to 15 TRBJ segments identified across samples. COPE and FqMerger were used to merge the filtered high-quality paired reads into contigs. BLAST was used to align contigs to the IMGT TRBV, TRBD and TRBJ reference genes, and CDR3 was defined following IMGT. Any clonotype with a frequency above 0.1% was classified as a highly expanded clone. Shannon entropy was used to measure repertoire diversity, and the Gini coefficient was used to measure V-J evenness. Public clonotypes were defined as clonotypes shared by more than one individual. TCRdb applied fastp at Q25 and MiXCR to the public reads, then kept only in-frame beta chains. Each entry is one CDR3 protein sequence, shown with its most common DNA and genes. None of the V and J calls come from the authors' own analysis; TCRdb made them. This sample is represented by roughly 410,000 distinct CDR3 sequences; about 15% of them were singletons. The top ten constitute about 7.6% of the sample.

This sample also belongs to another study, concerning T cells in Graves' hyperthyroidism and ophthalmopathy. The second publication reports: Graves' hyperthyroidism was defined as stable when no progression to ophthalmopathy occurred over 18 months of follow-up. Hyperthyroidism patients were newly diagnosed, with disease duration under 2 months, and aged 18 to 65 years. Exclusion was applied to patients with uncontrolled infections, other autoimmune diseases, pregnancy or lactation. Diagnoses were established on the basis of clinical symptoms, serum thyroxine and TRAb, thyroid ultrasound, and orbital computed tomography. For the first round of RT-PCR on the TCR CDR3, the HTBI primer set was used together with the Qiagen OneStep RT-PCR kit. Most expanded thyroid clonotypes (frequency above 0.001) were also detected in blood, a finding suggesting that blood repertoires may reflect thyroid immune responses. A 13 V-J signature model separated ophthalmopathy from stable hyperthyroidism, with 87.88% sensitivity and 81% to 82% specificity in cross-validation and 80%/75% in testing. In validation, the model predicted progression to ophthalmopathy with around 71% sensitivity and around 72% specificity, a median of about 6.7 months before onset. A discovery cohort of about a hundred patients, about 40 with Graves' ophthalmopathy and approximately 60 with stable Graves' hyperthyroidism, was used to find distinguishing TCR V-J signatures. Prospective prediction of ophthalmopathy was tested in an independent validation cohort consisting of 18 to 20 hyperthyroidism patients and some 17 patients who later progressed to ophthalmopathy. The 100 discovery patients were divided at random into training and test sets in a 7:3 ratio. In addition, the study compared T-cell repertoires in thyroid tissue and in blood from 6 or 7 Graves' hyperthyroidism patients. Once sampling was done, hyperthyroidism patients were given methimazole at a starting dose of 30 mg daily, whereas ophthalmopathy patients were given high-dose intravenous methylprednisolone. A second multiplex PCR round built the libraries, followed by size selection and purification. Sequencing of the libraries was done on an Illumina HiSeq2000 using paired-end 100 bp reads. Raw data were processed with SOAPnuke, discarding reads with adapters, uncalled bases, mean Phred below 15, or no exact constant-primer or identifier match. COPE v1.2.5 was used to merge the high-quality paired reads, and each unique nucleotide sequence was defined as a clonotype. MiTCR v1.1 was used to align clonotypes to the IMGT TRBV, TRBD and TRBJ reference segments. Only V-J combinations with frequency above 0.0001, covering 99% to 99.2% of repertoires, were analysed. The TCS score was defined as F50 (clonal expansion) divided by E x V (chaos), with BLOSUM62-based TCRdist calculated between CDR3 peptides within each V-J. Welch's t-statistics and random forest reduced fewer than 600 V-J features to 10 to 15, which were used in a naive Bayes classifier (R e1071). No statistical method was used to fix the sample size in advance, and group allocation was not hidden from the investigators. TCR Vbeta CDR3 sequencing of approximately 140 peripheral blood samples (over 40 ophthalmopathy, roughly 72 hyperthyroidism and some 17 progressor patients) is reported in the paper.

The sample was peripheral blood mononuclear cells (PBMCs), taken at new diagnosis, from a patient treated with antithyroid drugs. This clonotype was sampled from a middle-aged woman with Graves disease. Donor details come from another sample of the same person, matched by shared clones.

The DNA sequence is TGTGCCAGCAGTGAACTTGCTCAAGAGACCCAGTACTTC. Translated, it reads CASSELAQETQYF. The chain is made from TRBV2 and TRBJ2-5, with an unclear D gene assignment. From its cysteine to its phenylalanine, the CDR3 spans 13 amino acids. Only the CDR3 part of the read is kept: 39 bases, read in frame from the first base. V lost 2 bases and J lost 2 bases; the stretch between them is 6 bases long. The CDR1 and CDR2 encoded by the germline V gene are SNHLY and FYNNEI. When the CDR3 is completed using the reference TRBV2 and TRBJ2-5 genes on either side, the full variable domain is EPEVTQTPSHQVTQMGQEVILRCVPISNHLYFYWYRQILGQKVEFLVSFYNNEISEKSEIFDDQFSVERPDGSNFTLKIRSTKLEDSAMYFCASSELAQETQYFGPGTRLLVL.